Listed below are T cell receptor beta chains from one sample, sequenced in a study of shared clonotypes between healthy human individuals. Here immunoSEQ multiplex PCR was the method, and the copy in TCRdb shows in-frame clones only, minus some. Of fewer than 350,000 clones in the sample, over 75% were seen once. Source material: memory CD8+ T cells sorted from blood. All receptors derive from a man aged 18 to 30 in good health. Each CDR3 is given without its conserved first and last residue.

TRBJ1-1	TRBV30	AWSLQGDSEAF
TRBJ1-1	TRBV5-6	ASSLGGLGTEAF
TRBJ2-1	TRBV27	ASSPLAGTKNEQF
TRBJ2-7	TRBV6-5	ASSTGLGGEQY
TRBJ2-3	TRBV5-8	ASSLTGRDTDTQY
TRBJ2-3	TRBV9	ASSPGTSGSNHWGDTQY
TRBJ2-2	TRBV7-9	ASSSTEYTGELF
TRBJ1-5	TRBV28	ASSLTSGPQH
TRBJ1-2	TRBV28	ASSFQGNNYGYT
TRBJ1-2	TRBV6-5	ASSYSPLNGYT